This T cell receptor beta chain is drawn from a study of a mutant IDH1 vaccine in newly diagnosed glioma. This sample's time point: week 47, end of study. It was 300 ug of mutant IDH1 20-mer peptide that made up each vaccine dose, given with topical imiquimod. As concerns this clone: Its antigen is unidentified.

V was pared by 5 bases and J by 0 bases, with 2 bases of the junction left unmatched. This CDR3 spans 14 amino acids. Per the germline V gene, CDR1 is MNHEY and CDR2 is SMNVEV (reference sequence). TCRdb's copy holds only in-frame clones and misses some; the assay was immunoSEQ multiplex PCR. The sample contains over 30,000 clones, around 87% of which appear only once. Material: PBMCs, obtained from a glioma patient whose treatment included an IDH1 peptide vaccine. The TCR comes from a woman in her 30s with glioma. The chain joins TRBV27 to TRBJ1-2, with 8 nucleotides matching TRBD1. This CDR3 is CASSPDRANYGYTF. CDR3 DNA sequence: TGTGCCAGCAGTCCGGACAGGGCTAACTATGGCTACACCTTC.